These T cell receptor beta chains were read from a single sample in a study of siplizumab effects on memory and regulatory T cells. Profiling relied on immunoSEQ multiplex PCR, and the TCRdb table lists in-frame clones only, not all of them. The data hold more than 95,000 clones, with 85% to 95% observed a single time. Source material: Tregs sorted from blood. Receptors were obtained from a human donor in good health. Each CDR3 is given with its conserved first and last residue. A D gene is named only where the DNA matches it firmly. Rows may omit the clone size; those that give it use once, few, many or a size class.

v_gene	j_gene	d_gene	abundance	CDR3nt	CDR3aa
TRBV11-3	TRBJ2-7	TRBD2	.	TGTGCCAGCAGTCCTTCTAGCGGGAGTTACGAGCAGTACTTC	CASSPSSGSYEQYF
TRBV6-6	TRBJ1-4	.	.	TGTGCCAGCAGTGTAGAGATATGGAATGAAAAACTGTTTTTT	CASSVEIWNEKLFF
TRBV6-5	TRBJ2-1	TRBD2	.	TGTGCCAGCAGTTACTGGCGGGAGGGCCGGAATGAGCAGTTCTTC	CASSYWREGRNEQFF
TRBV5-1	TRBJ2-7	TRBD1	.	TGCGCCAGCAGCACCCGGGACAGGGGTTTTTACGAGCAGTACTTC	CASSTRDRGFYEQYF
TRBV18	TRBJ1-6	.	.	TGTGCCAGCTCACCACCACGCCCCCCAGGGTCGTATAATTCACCCCTCCACTTT	CASSPPRPPGSYNSPLHF
TRBV27	TRBJ2-7	TRBD2	.	TGTGCCAGCAGTAGGCCCCTAGCGGGAACCCTTCGCGAGCAGTACTTC	CASSRPLAGTLREQYF
TRBV6-5	TRBJ2-1	.	.	TGTGCCAGCAGAAGGGGGGGCAATGAGCAGTTCTTC	CASRRGGNEQFF
TRBV6-5	TRBJ1-2	.	.	TGTGCCAGCAGACCCAACAGGGTGCTTTTCTATGGCTACACCTTC	CASRPNRVLFYGYTF
TRBV13	TRBJ1-1	.	.	TGTGCCAGCAGCTCTAGCGGGGGGTGGTACACTGAAGCTTTCTTT	CASSSSGGWYTEAFF
TRBV7-3	TRBJ1-6	TRBD1	.	TGTGCCAGCAGCCCCAGGGGGCTCGATAATTCACCCCTCCACTTT	CASSPRGLDNSPLHF
TRBV2	TRBJ1-6	TRBD1	.	TGTGCCAGCAGTTCCCTGACAGGGGAAAGCCTCCACTTT	CASSSLTGESLHF
TRBV5-1	TRBJ1-1	.	.	TGCGCCAGCAGCTTGGCTTCGGGGGGCTATGCGGCTTTCTTT	CASSLASGGYAAFF
TRBV18	TRBJ1-2	.	.	TGTGCCAGCTCACCGAGTGGCTCCGGGAACACCTTC	CASSPSGSGNTF
TRBV10-3	TRBJ1-2	.	.	TGTGCTATCAGTGAGCTAGGGGACCGCTATGGCTACACCTTC	CAISELGDRYGYTF
TRBV2	TRBJ2-6	.	.	TGTGCCAGCAGGCTAAGGTTGTCCGGGGCCAACGTCCTGACTTTC	CASRLRLSGANVLTF
TRBV14	TRBJ1-2	TRBD1	.	TGTGCCAGCAGCCGGCGACAGGGGTTGGACTATGGCTACACCTTC	CASSRRQGLDYGYTF
TRBV6-6	TRBJ2-7	TRBD1	once	TGTGCCAGCAGTCCGGGACAGGGCTTAGGGTACGAGCAGTACTTC	CASSPGQGLGYEQYF
TRBV19	TRBJ1-2	.	.	TGTGCCAGTAGTATGGGAGGGACCTATGGCTACACCTTC	CASSMGGTYGYTF
TRBV5-1	TRBJ1-6	.	few	TGCGCCAGCAGCTTGATACCGGCGAATTCACCCCTCCACTTT	CASSLIPANSPLHF
TRBV18	TRBJ2-1	.	.	TGTGCCAGCTCCCCTCAAGGGGACGGCGTCAATGAGCAGTTCTTC	CASSPQGDGVNEQFF
TRBV6-6	TRBJ2-3	TRBD2	.	TGTGCCAGCAGAGTTTCGGGAGGCGCCACAGATACGCAGTATTTT	CASRVSGGATDTQYF
TRBV7-2	TRBJ1-2	.	.	TGTGCCAGCAGCTTAGGTATGGGGGCTGGCTACACCTTC	CASSLGMGAGYTF
TRBV7-6	TRBJ2-7	.	.	TGTGCCAGCAGCTTACGGCACGATAGCTCCTACGAGCAGTACTTC	CASSLRHDSSYEQYF
TRBV7-9	TRBJ2-7	TRBD2	.	TGTGCCAGCAGCCAAGCGGGGCCTAACTACGAGCAGTACTTC	CASSQAGPNYEQYF
TRBV18	TRBJ1-6	.	.	TGTGCCAGCTCCCCAACCCCGGGGGCGAATTCACCCCTCCACTTT	CASSPTPGANSPLHF
TRBV7-9	TRBJ2-3	TRBD2	once	TGTGCCAGCAGCACCCCACTAGCGGGACCAGATACGCAGTATTTT	CASSTPLAGPDTQYF
TRBV29-1	TRBJ2-2	.	.	TGCAGCGTCCAATATCGTCGCGCCGGGGAGCTGTTTTTT	CSVQYRRAGELFF
TRBV5-1	TRBJ2-1	.	.	TGCGCCAGCAGCTTGGCGGACGGTAATGAGCAGTTCTTC	CASSLADGNEQFF
TRBV5-1	TRBJ1-3	TRBD1	few	TGCGCCAGCAGCGGCGGGACAGGGAGCTCTGGAAACACCATATATTTT	CASSGGTGSSGNTIYF
TRBV29-1	TRBJ1-2	.	.	TGCAGCGCCGGAGGGGGAGGCTACACCTTC	CSAGGGGYTF
TRBV7-3	TRBJ2-3	TRBD2	.	TGTGCCAGCAGCTTAGTAGCGGGAGGGCCAGATACGCAGTATTTT	CASSLVAGGPDTQYF
TRBV11-2	TRBJ1-1	.	.	TGTGCCAGCAGCTTAGACTTATTCCCTTTCTTT	CASSLDLFPFF
TRBV6-5	TRBJ1-1	.	.	TGTGCCAGCAGTTACTCAGGGGGGGTCACTGAAGCTTTCTTT	CASSYSGGVTEAFF
TRBV6-5	TRBJ2-7	.	.	TGTGCCAGCAACGCGCTGGGAGGCCCCTTCTACGAGCAGTACTTC	CASNALGGPFYEQYF
TRBV18	TRBJ1-2	.	.	TGTGCCAGCTCACCAGGCCCTAGTGATGGCTACACCTTC	CASSPGPSDGYTF
TRBV27	TRBJ1-6	TRBD1	.	TGTGCCAGCACTCGTCAGGGACAGAGTTCACCCCTCCACTTT	CASTRQGQSSPLHF
TRBV5-6	TRBJ2-7	.	.	TGTGCCAGCAGCTTGGCCCCTAGGGGCGAGCAGTACTTC	CASSLAPRGEQYF